These 30 T cell receptor beta chains were all obtained from the same sample, sequenced in a study of cytomegalovirus exposure and HLA in healthy donors. PCR amplification relied on 60 Vbeta primers (plus 13 Jbeta primers). TCRdb's copy holds only in-frame clones and misses some; the assay was immunoSEQ multiplex PCR. Here the sample spans 59,000 or so clones, 85% being singletons. The sequencing sample was made of PBMCs. These receptors were obtained from a female donor in good health and CMV-seronegative.

The genes are TRBV14 and TRBJ2-3; TRBD2 aligns across 7 bases. The CDR3 is 14 amino acids. CDR1 is SGHDN and CDR2 is FVKESK in the germline V gene. V gave up 3 bases and J gave up 3 bases; unmatched junction bases: 3. The CDR3 loop is CASSHPAGTDTQYF. The CDR3 nucleotides are TGTGCCAGCAGCCACCCAGCGGGGACAGATACGCAGTATTTT. The variable domain in full, with the rest retrieved from reference TRBV14 and TRBJ2-3, is EAGVTQFPSHSVIEKGQTVTLRCDPISGHDNLYWYRRVMGKEIKFLLHFVKESKQDESGMPNNRFLAERTGGTYSTLKVQPAELEDSGVYFCASSHPAGTDTQYFGPGTRLTVL.

Only one count was recorded for this clone. The rearrangement joins TRBV11-2 to TRBJ2-2; D may be TRBD1 (6 bases). Deletions cut 4 bases from V and 1 base from J, with 13 bases between. This CDR3 comprises 16 residues. The germline CDR1 and CDR2 sequences are SGHAT and FQNNGV. CDR3 coding DNA: TGTGCCAGCAGCTCCACCGGGACAAGGAACACCGGGGAGCTGTTTTTT. Translation gives CASSSTGTRNTGELFF.

The table lists this clone with a count of one. CDR3 DNA: TGTGCCAGCAGCTTGAGGCCGCCGGATACGCAGTATTTT. It encodes CASSLRPPDTQYF. V is TRBV7-2 and J is TRBJ2-3; no clear D. Trimming stripped 3 bases from V and 6 bases from J, with 10 bases between. The CDR3 sequence is 13 residues long. CDR1 is SGHTA and CDR2 is FQGNSA in the germline V gene.

The chain employs TRBV6-5 and TRBJ1-6; D not certain. Trimming cost V 6 bases and J 6 bases, with 9 bases left between them. The length of the CDR3 is 13 residues. Germline CDR1 reads MNHEY; CDR2 reads SVGAGI. The CDR3 sequence is CASRSTANSPLHF. The DNA for the CDR3 is TGTGCCAGCAGAAGTACAGCTAATTCACCCCTCCACTTT.

The rearrangement links TRBV27 to TRBJ2-5, with 9 bases matching TRBD2. The germline gives CDR1 MNHEY, CDR2 SMNVEV (reference sequence). The CDR3 has 14 residues. Trimming took 3 bases from V and 5 from J; bases not matched to a gene: 4. This CDR3 reads CASSLLRGGETQYF. CDR3 coding DNA: TGTGCCAGCAGTTTGCTGCGGGGGGGGGAGACCCAGTACTTC.

The chain couples TRBV5-4 to TRBJ2-1; maybe TRBD2 (5 bases). This CDR3 spans 15 amino acids. The germline CDR1 and CDR2 sequences are SGHNT and YYREEE (reference sequence). Trimming cost V 3 bases and J 4 bases, with 14 bases left between them. CDR3 amino acids: CASSSPSGPYNEQFF. The CDR3 bases are TGTGCCAGCAGCTCACCAAGCGGCCCATACAATGAGCAGTTCTTC.

The rearrangement links TRBV5-1 to TRBJ2-2; 8 bases align to TRBD2. Germline V gene lookup returns CDR1 SGHRS and CDR2 YFSETQ. The V segment lost 7 bases and the J segment 0 bases; nucleotides outside the gene matches: 8. The CDR3 runs 16 residues. CDR3 sequence: CASSITSGPNTGELFF. CDR3 nucleotide sequence: TGCGCCAGCTCCATAACTAGCGGCCCGAACACCGGGGAGCTGTTTTTT.

The rearrangement uses TRBV4-1 and TRBJ2-5, with a possible D match to TRBD1 (6 bases). The CDR3 sequence is 15 residues long. The germline V gene encodes CDR1 MGHRA and CDR2 YSYEKL. Trimming pared 4 bases from V and 5 bases from J, leaving 17 bases between. The CDR3 here is CASSLDRMAMETQYF. The DNA of the CDR3 is TGCGCCAGCAGCCTAGACAGGATGGCCATGGAGACCCAGTACTTC.

The chain combines TRBV28 with TRBJ1-5; the match to TRBD1 covers 7 bases. J was trimmed by 9 bases and V by 2 bases; bases with no gene match: 4. There are 13 residues in the CDR3. Germline V gene lookup returns CDR1 MDHEN and CDR2 SYDVKM. Here the CDR3 reads CASSLRDSRPQHF. The CDR3 DNA reads TGTGCCAGCAGTTTACGGGACAGCAGGCCCCAGCATTTT.

V is TRBV4-2 and J is TRBJ2-7; 7 bases map to TRBD2. The CDR3 is 16 residues long. Germline CDR1 reads LGHNA; CDR2 reads YNFKEQ. Trimming took 5 bases from V and 4 from J; bases not matched to a gene: 14. The CDR3 reads CASSGAARTSPYEQYF. The DNA of the CDR3 is TGTGCCAGCAGCGGGGCGGCGAGGACTAGTCCTTACGAGCAGTACTTC.

This chain links TRBV21-1 with TRBJ1-1; the table's D call, TRBD1, has no DNA check behind it. TRBV21-1 is noted as a pseudogene. This CDR3 comprises 19 residues. CDR3 in amino acids: CASSKSGPGTGGGYTEAFF. The CDR3, as DNA: TGTGCCAGCAGCAAATCGGGCCCCGGGACAGGGGGCGGGTACACTGAAGCTTTCTTT.

A few counts support this clone. The CDR3 spells CASSLREPETQYF. The CDR3, as DNA: TGTGCCAGCAGTTTACGGGAGCCAGAGACCCAGTACTTC. The J gene is TRBJ2-5, the V gene TRBV28; D may be TRBD2 (6 bases). CDR3 size: 13 residues. Trimming took 2 bases from V and 4 from J, leaving 8 bases between them. Looked up from germline, CDR1 is MDHEN and CDR2 is SYDVKM.

The rearrangement joins TRBV18 to TRBJ2-7; D perhaps matches TRBD1 (5 bases). Deletions cut 1 base from V and 6 bases from J, with 7 bases between. The CDR3 sequence is 12 residues long. Germline values: CDR1 KGHSH, CDR2 LQKENI. This CDR3 is CASSPQGVEQYF. CDR3 nucleotides: TGTGCCAGCTCACCACAAGGGGTCGAGCAGTACTTC.

The V call is TRBV10-3, the J call TRBJ1-1, with unresolved D. CDR1 and CDR2 (germline): ENHRY, SYGVKD. The CDR3 loop spans 13 amino acids. Trimming took 7 bases from V and 1 from J, leaving 10 bases between them. The CDR3, as DNA: TGTGCCATCACGTCCGCGTGGAACACTGAAGCTTTCTTT. Residues: CAITSAWNTEAFF.

This chain connects TRBV13 to TRBJ2-4, with D possibly TRBD1 on 6 matching bases. Germline CDR1 PRHDT, CDR2 FYEKMQ (reference sequence). V lost 0 bases and J lost 7, with 10 bases in between. The CDR3 has 14 residues. The CDR3 loop reads CASSLGQGRNIQYF. CDR3 nucleotides: TGTGCCAGCAGCTTAGGACAGGGCCGGAACATTCAGTACTTC.

The V and J genes are TRBV27 and TRBJ2-1; 8 bases agree with TRBD2. This CDR3 has 16 amino acids. The germline V gene encodes CDR1 MNHEY and CDR2 SMNVEV (reference sequence). After removal of 10 bases from V and 8 bases from J, the junction contained 19 bases not matched to a gene. CDR3 nucleotide sequence: TGTGCCACCCACCGAAGAGGCGTACGGGGGGGCCATGAGCAGTTCTTC. Its protein is CATHRRGVRGGHEQFF.

This clone was seen only a few times. This rearrangement joins TRBV7-6 to TRBJ2-5, with D possibly being TRBD2 (6 bases). The germline V gene encodes CDR1 SGHVS and CDR2 FNYEAQ. Trimming shortened V by 2 bases and J by 1 base, and 11 bases separated the two germline ends. The CDR3 has 15 amino acids. CDR3 residues: CASSLPAGSQETQYF. The CDR3 DNA reads TGTGCCAGCAGCTTACCCGCGGGGTCCCAAGAGACCCAGTACTTC.

The J gene is TRBJ2-7, the V gene TRBV9; 10 bases match TRBD2. CDR1 and CDR2 from the germline V gene are SGDLS and YYNGEE. CDR3 length: 14 residues. The V gene end was trimmed by 1 base and the J gene end by 3 bases; junction bases not matched to a gene: 1. CDR3 coding DNA: TGTGCCAGCAGCGTATGGACTAGCGGCTACGAGCAGTACTTC. Translated, it gives CASSVWTSGYEQYF.

The chain joins TRBV9 to TRBJ2-5, with 13 bases matching TRBD2. CDR3 length: 14 residues. The trim removed 2 bases at V and 5 bases at J, leaving 0 bases unmatched. Germline CDR1 and CDR2: SGDLS and YYNGEE. The CDR3 DNA is TGTGCCAGCAGCGTGACTAGCGGGGGGGAGACCCAGTACTTC. It specifies CASSVTSGGETQYF.

The chain combines TRBV6-7 with TRBJ2-7; 7 nucleotides match TRBD1. TRBV6-7 is an ORF for which the function is uncertain. Losses at the gene ends were 0 bases for V and 5 bases for J; bases not matched to a gene: 4. This CDR3 spans 14 amino acids. CDR3 in DNA: TGTGCCAGCAGTTACTCTCCGACAGGGAACGAGCAGTACTTC. This encodes CASSYSPTGNEQYF.

This clone was recorded a few times. CDR3 sequence reads: CATAGQPRTQPQHF. The CDR3 DNA follows: TGTGCCACCGCTGGACAGCCGAGGACTCAGCCCCAGCATTTT. This rearrangement joins TRBV19 to TRBJ1-5, with D tentatively TRBD1 (6 bases). CDR1 and CDR2 (germline): LNHDA, SQIVND (reference sequence). Trimming took off 10 bases at V and 6 bases at J, with 19 bases between the two ends. The CDR3 runs 14 residues.

V and J are TRBV5-5 and TRBJ1-4, with TRBD1 matching over 10 bases. The J segment lost 7 bases and the V segment lost 3 bases, leaving 3 bases of the junction unmatched. Germline CDR1 SGHKS, CDR2 YYEKEE (reference sequence). The CDR3 loop spans 14 amino acids. CDR3 bases: TGTGCCAGCAGCTGGGACAGGGGAGGTGAAAAACTGTTTTTT. Translating it yields CASSWDRGGEKLFF.

This chain links TRBV9 with TRBJ2-3, with TRBD2 matching 9 bases. J lost 2 bases, V lost 0 bases, and 4 bases had no gene match. This CDR3 comprises 16 residues. The V gene's germline CDR1 is SGDLS and CDR2 YYNGEE. CDR3 sequence reads: CASSVGLAGPTDTQYF. The CDR3 coding sequence is TGTGCCAGCAGCGTAGGGCTAGCGGGACCCACAGATACGCAGTATTTT.

The chain carries TRBV15 and TRBJ1-3, with TRBD1 matching over 9 bases. The CDR3 has 15 amino acids. The V gene end was trimmed by 1 base and the J gene end by 3 bases; junction bases not matched to a gene: 1. From germline, CDR1 is LNHNV and CDR2 YYDKDF (reference sequence). The CDR3, as DNA: TGTGCCACCAGCAGAGGGGACAGGGATGGAAACACCATATATTTT. It encodes CATSRGDRDGNTIYF.

The chain combines TRBV4-1 with TRBJ2-3, with D perhaps TRBD2 (5 bases). The V end lost 0 bases, the J end lost 2 bases, and 12 bases lay between the germline ends. The CDR3 contains 16 residues. In germline, CDR1 is MGHRA, CDR2 YSYEKL. The CDR3 loop is CASSQEFGRDTDTQYF. The CDR3 DNA is TGCGCCAGCAGCCAAGAATTCGGACGGGACACAGATACGCAGTATTTT.

This chain connects TRBV6-5 to TRBJ1-5, with TRBD1 matching 9 bases. CDR3 length: 15 residues. Per germline, CDR1 MNHEY and CDR2 SVGAGI. With V trimmed by 5 bases and J by 4 bases, 6 bases remained unmatched. CDR3 sequence (DNA): TGTGCCAGCAGTAAGGACAGGGGCGAGAATCAGCCCCAGCATTTT. Translating it yields CASSKDRGENQPQHF.

This clone was detected only a few times. This chain uses TRBV4-1 with TRBJ2-7; 8 bases fit TRBD2. The CDR3 loop spans 15 amino acids. Germline CDR1 and CDR2: MGHRA and YSYEKL. Trimming removed 6 bases from V and 0 bases from J; junction bases left unmatched: 7. Here the CDR3 DNA reads TGCGCCAGCAGTCCCGGGACTAGGAGCTCCTACGAGCAGTACTTC. This translates into CASSPGTRSSYEQYF.

This clone appeared a few times. V is TRBV4-2 and J is TRBJ2-3; 9 bases agree with TRBD2. The CDR3 totals 17 residues. Per germline, CDR1 LGHNA and CDR2 YNFKEQ. Trimming at V came to 0 bases and at J to 7 bases, leaving 11 bases not matched to a gene. For the CDR3, the DNA is TGTGCCAGCAGCCAAGAGCGGGGGGGGAGAATAACAAATACGCAGTATTTT. This translates into CASSQERGGRITNTQYF.

The chain joins TRBV27 to TRBJ2-7; TRBD2 aligns across 16 bases. CDR1 and CDR2 (germline): MNHEY, SMNVEV (reference sequence). The CDR3 length is 15 residues. The J segment lost 4 bases and the V segment lost 3 bases, leaving 0 bases of the junction unmatched. The CDR3 protein is CASSLGLAGGYEQYF. Written as DNA, the CDR3 is TGTGCCAGCAGTTTGGGACTAGCGGGAGGGTACGAGCAGTACTTC.

This chain connects TRBV28 to TRBJ2-1; TRBD2 matches at 11 bases. The CDR3 sequence is 13 residues long. The V gene's germline CDR1 is MDHEN and CDR2 SYDVKM. With 1 base clipped from V and 15 bases from J, the junction kept 5 bases outside the gene matches. This CDR3 reads CASSLSLAGVRFF. The CDR3 DNA reads TGTGCCAGCAGTTTATCACTAGCGGGAGTGCGGTTCTTC.